This T cell receptor (beta chain) was sequenced in a study of CD8+ T cells in alopecia areata. Study-wide results and limits: Administration of tofacitinib significantly diminished scalp clonality and expanded CD8+ clones within the top 100. It was lesional scalp, especially alopecia totalis/universalis, that showed higher clonality than normal scalp.

Remarks on this clone: Its antigen is not identified.

It was cDNA, reverse transcribed from extracted RNA, that served as the sequencing template. Clones were read by immunoSEQ multiplex PCR, and TCRdb kept only the in-frame ones, dropping some. The repertoire holds 250,000 to 350,000 clones, with roughly 60% as singletons. Germline assignment: CDR1 SGHRS and CDR2 YFSETQ. Trimming stripped 4 bases from V and 8 bases from J, with 19 bases between. The CDR3 is 15 residues long. Treatment defined: oral pan-JAK inhibitor, 5-10 mg twice daily. This receptor was taken from a human donor with alopecia areata. The sequencing used CD4+ T cells sorted from blood, collected around week 52, from a patient treated with tofacitinib. The chain links TRBV5-1 to TRBJ2-1, with D possibly being TRBD2 (6 bases). The CDR3 sequence: CASSPTGLPLYEQFF. Written as DNA, the CDR3 is TGCGCCAGCAGCCCAACGGGACTTCCCCTCTATGAGCAGTTCTTC.